This T cell receptor beta chain came from a study of cytomegalovirus exposure and HLA in healthy donors. The PCR made use of 60 Vbeta and 13 Jbeta primers. Here immunoSEQ multiplex PCR was the method, and the copy in TCRdb shows in-frame clones only, minus some. The data hold around 150,000 clones, with roughly 79% observed a single time. Germline V gene data show CDR1 as LNHDA and CDR2 as SQIVND (reference sequence). CDR3 length equals 14 residues. With 6 bases clipped from V and 1 base from J, the junction kept 2 bases outside the gene matches. In regard to this clone: Its antigen is still unknown.

General observations from the study: Analyses of presence and absence presupposed an approximately uniform sequencing depth across donors. TRBV6-2, TRBV6-3 and other indistinguishable V segments were excluded. A later analysis linked a missense variant in DCLRE1C to the trimming of TCR beta V and J genes.

The donors gave bone marrow, and they were healthy. The chain uses TRBV19 and TRBJ2-3; 9 bases are shared with TRBD1. The receptor's source is a man in his thirties or forties in good health and CMV-seropositive. The sequenced sample consisted of PBMCs. The CDR3: CASRRTGGTDTQYF. DNA for the CDR3: TGTGCCAGTAGGAGGACAGGGGGCACAGATACGCAGTATTTT.